One and the same sample provided the 11 T cell receptor beta chains below, sequenced in a study of cytomegalovirus exposure and HLA in healthy donors. The study ran its PCR with 60 Vbeta and 13 Jbeta primers. The protocol was immunoSEQ multiplex PCR, while the TCRdb copy is restricted to in-frame clones and leaves out a portion. Seen here are approximately 110,000 clones, 50% to 70% observed once, and the top ten hold 3.8%. What was sequenced was PBMCs. The receptors originated from a man aged 25 to 40 in good health and CMV-seropositive.

The chain couples TRBV10-3 to TRBJ1-1; 10 bases line up with TRBD1. V trimming: 6 bases; J trimming: 4 bases; junction bases outside the gene matches: 8. Germline V CDR1 and CDR2: ENHRY, SYGVKD. The CDR3 has 15 residues. The CDR3 region is CAIRSTGGSGTEAFF. The CDR3 bases are TGTGCCATCAGATCGACAGGGGGCAGTGGCACTGAAGCTTTCTTT.

The chain has TRBV4-2 and TRBJ2-5; 7 bases match TRBD2. Germline V lookup: CDR1 LGHNA, CDR2 YNFKEQ. The CDR3 runs 16 residues. V trimming: 2 bases; J trimming: 1 base; junction bases outside the gene matches: 7. The CDR3 DNA follows: TGTGCCAGCAGCCAAACGGGGTCTAGCGGCCAAGAGACCCAGTACTTC. Translated: CASSQTGSSGQETQYF.

This chain links TRBV5-1 with TRBJ1-2; 7 positions agree with TRBD1. Germline CDR1 reads SGHRS; CDR2 reads YFSETQ. The CDR3 covers 14 residues. The V segment lost 2 bases and the J segment 4 bases; nucleotides outside the gene matches: 5. The CDR3: CASSLDRDIYGYTF. The CDR3 coding sequence is TGCGCCAGCAGCTTAGACAGGGATATCTATGGCTACACCTTC.

The genes are TRBV19 and TRBJ2-3; D might be TRBD2 (6 bases). The CDR3 spans 14 residues. V gave up 0 bases and J gave up 10 bases, with 14 bases separating them. Germline CDR1 and CDR2: LNHDA and SQIVND (reference sequence). The DNA of the CDR3 is TGTGCCAGTAGTATAGAGCTAGCGAGATCGGCGCAGTATTTT. Amino acids: CASSIELARSAQYF.

The CDR3 DNA reads as TGTGCCAGTAGTTGGGGAGACGGAAACTATGGCTACACCTTC. Translation gives CASSWGDGNYGYTF. V and J are TRBV19 and TRBJ1-2; D remains ambiguous. The CDR3 extends over 14 amino acids. Germline assignment: CDR1 LNHDA and CDR2 SQIVND (reference sequence). Trimming took off 5 bases at V and 2 bases at J, with 12 bases between the two ends.

The chain has TRBV20-1 and TRBJ2-3; TRBD2 might be the D (6 bases). The CDR3 sequence is 11 residues long. Trimming removed 6 bases from V and 8 bases from J, with 12 bases in between. Germline V gene lookup returns CDR1 DFQATT and CDR2 SNEGSKA (reference sequence). CDR3: CSAWVGGTQYF. The CDR3 DNA reads TGCAGTGCCTGGGTGGGGGGTACGCAGTATTTT.

This clone was found a few times. This chain links TRBV6-1 with TRBJ2-6; TRBD2 agrees at 7 bases. The J segment lost 4 bases and the V segment lost 2 bases, leaving 11 bases of the junction unmatched. Looked up from germline, CDR1 is MNHNS and CDR2 is SASEGT. This CDR3 contains 18 residues. The CDR3 DNA reads as TGTGCCAGCAGTGAATTCCCGGGGGGTTGGGAAGGGGCCAACGTCCTGACTTTC. This encodes CASSEFPGGWEGANVLTF.

The chain recombines TRBV27 with TRBJ1-6; 9 nucleotides agree with TRBD1. This CDR3 has 16 amino acids. CDR1 is MNHEY and CDR2 is SMNVEV in the germline V gene (reference sequence). J was trimmed by 7 bases and V by 1 base; bases with no gene match: 5. The CDR3 spells CASSLFFGTGNSPLHF. The CDR3 DNA reads as TGTGCCAGCAGTTTATTTTTTGGGACAGGGAATTCACCCCTCCACTTT.

Comments on this clone: The junction departs from the called germline gene at one end, perhaps through a read error. Other DNA sequences in this sample translate to the same CDR3. This rearrangement joins TRBV11-3 to TRBJ1-5; D is unclear. The CDR3 is made up of 12 amino acids. Germline V gives CDR1 SGHNT, CDR2 YENEEA. The CDR3 reads CASSSAISRGHF. DNA of the CDR3: TGTGCCAGTAGCTCTGCAATCAGCCGGGGGCATTTT.

The CDR3 spells CASSLSSGGYNEQFF. The CDR3 nucleotides read TGTGCCAGCAGCTTATCTAGCGGGGGCTACAATGAGCAGTTCTTC. J is TRBJ2-1 and V is TRBV7-2; 10 bases match TRBD2. Germline CDR1 is SGHTA and CDR2 is FQGNSA. V gave up 2 bases and J gave up 3 bases; unmatched junction bases: 1. CDR3 length equals 15 residues.

The CDR3, as DNA: TGTGCCAGCAGTGACGACAGCTACGAGCAGTACTTC. Amino acids: CASSDDSYEQYF. V is TRBV2 and J is TRBJ2-7; the D gene is possibly TRBD1 (5 bases). Germline loops: CDR1 SNHLY, CDR2 FYNNEI. The CDR3 is 12 amino acids. V dropped 3 bases and J dropped 3 bases, with 6 bases sitting between them. Based on the CDR3 plus reference TRBV2 and TRBJ2-7, the full variable domain is EPEVTQTPSHQVTQMGQEVILRCVPISNHLYFYWYRQILGQKVEFLVSFYNNEISEKSEIFDDQFSVERPDGSNFTLKIRSTKLEDSAMYFCASSDDSYEQYFGPGTRLTVT.